The subject of this entry is one T cell receptor (beta chain). Its cognate antigen is unknown. The data originate from a study of shared clonotypes between healthy human individuals. The study, taken as a whole, reports: Rarefaction showed that sequencing of sorted subsets was incomplete (despite large depth). Four donors shared around 5.2% of their naive CD4 clonotypes.

Clones were read by immunoSEQ multiplex PCR, and TCRdb kept only the in-frame ones, dropping some. This sample has about 730,000 clones, with 55% to 75% found just once. Trimming took off 8 bases at V and 8 bases at J, with 4 bases between the two ends. This CDR3 contains 9 residues. The germline CDR1 and CDR2 sequences are MDHEN and SYDVKM. The donors, all of them Caucasian adults, lived in Nashville, Tennessee. Splitting the CD4+ cells yielded a CD45RA+ naive subset and a CD45RA-negative memory subset. This TCR was sampled from a woman aged 25 to 45 in good health. The chain joins TRBV28 to TRBJ2-1; D unresolved. The sequenced sample was memory CD4+ T cells sorted from blood. Regarding subset: CD45RA-negative fraction. The CDR3 loop reads CASGHEQFF. CDR3 sequence (DNA): TGTGCCAGCGGTCATGAGCAGTTCTTC.